Below, 2 T cell receptor beta chains from the same sample are listed, as sequenced in a study of PD-L1 blockade in urothelial cancer. TCRdb's copy holds only in-frame clones and misses some; the assay was immunoSEQ multiplex PCR. In the table there are 35,000 to 55,000 clones, 82% of which are singletons. The sample in question was PBMCs, obtained around atezolizumab (anti-PD-L1) treatment. The receptors shown here come from a man aged 65 to 85 with urothelial cancer.

This chain joins TRBV6-1 and TRBJ2-3; TRBD1 agrees at 8 bases. V was pared by 6 bases and J by 2 bases, with 4 bases of the junction left unmatched. This CDR3 region has 14 residues. Germline loops: CDR1 MNHNS, CDR2 SASEGT. CDR3 sequence: CASSPTGATDTQYF. The CDR3 nucleotides read TGTGCCAGCAGCCCGACAGGGGCCACAGATACGCAGTATTTT.

The V gene is TRBV5-5, the J gene TRBJ2-3; TRBD2 matches 10 bases. This CDR3 is built from 15 residues. Unmatched junction bases numbered 5, after V lost 4 bases and J lost 3 bases. Germline assignment: CDR1 SGHKS and CDR2 YYEKEE (reference sequence). Here the CDR3 reads CASSTTSGLTDTQYF. The DNA for the CDR3 is TGTGCCAGCAGCACGACTAGCGGGTTGACAGATACGCAGTATTTT.